One and the same sample provided the 32 T cell receptor beta chains below, sequenced in a study of blood T cell repertoires in COVID-19. Assay used: immunoSEQ multiplex PCR; TCRdb lists only in-frame clones, some missing. The sample holds around 400,000 clones, roughly 87% seen once. The specimen sequenced was PBMCs or T cells enriched from blood (not recorded which). These receptors were collected from a woman aged 45 to 65 who had recovered from COVID-19.

The J gene is TRBJ2-1, the V gene TRBV4-3; 11 bases align to TRBD2. This CDR3 comprises 17 residues. Germline V gene sequence: CDR1 LGHNA, CDR2 YSLEER. After removal of 2 bases from V and 1 base from J, the junction contained 4 bases not matched to a gene. The CDR3, as DNA: TGCGCCAGCAGCCAAACTATAGCGGGAGGGTCCTACAATGAGCAGTTCTTC. It yields the protein CASSQTIAGGSYNEQFF.

This clone was counted a single time. The chain joins TRBV5-6 to TRBJ2-5; the D gene is possibly TRBD2 (6 bases). V shed 4 bases and J shed 3 bases, with 19 bases lying between them. The CDR3 is made up of 16 amino acids. Germline CDR1 reads SGHDT; CDR2 reads YYEEEE. The CDR3 protein is CASSAWYLATEETQYF. CDR3 nucleotide sequence: TGTGCCAGCAGCGCATGGTACCTAGCGACCGAAGAGACCCAGTACTTC.

This chain uses TRBV9 with TRBJ2-2; D is undetermined. V shed 8 bases and J shed 0 bases, with 11 bases lying between them. CDR1 and CDR2 (germline): SGDLS, YYNGEE. The CDR3 loop spans 14 amino acids. The CDR3 sequence: CASGPHSNTGELFF. The CDR3 nucleotides read TGTGCCAGTGGGCCCCATTCGAACACCGGGGAGCTGTTTTTT.

The chain links TRBV10-3 to TRBJ2-3; no clear D gene. The CDR3 totals 12 residues. The V end lost 5 bases, the J end lost 1 base, and 4 bases lay between the germline ends. CDR1 and CDR2 (germline): ENHRY, SYGVKD. Here the CDR3 reads CAISSGTDTQYF. DNA for the CDR3: TGTGCCATCAGTAGCGGCACAGATACGCAGTATTTT.

This clone was counted a few times. The rearrangement uses TRBV29-1 and TRBJ1-1; the D gene is possibly TRBD1 (6 bases). Germline CDR1 reads SQVTM; CDR2 reads ANQGSEA. Trimming left V 4 bases short and J 6 bases short, with 30 bases between. The CDR3 has 18 residues. In nucleotides, the CDR3 is TGCAGCGTTGTGAGGGTAGGGAGGGTCGGCAGGGGCATTTCTGAAGCTTTCTTT. Amino acid sequence: CSVVRVGRVGRGISEAFF.

In DNA, the CDR3 is TGTGCCAGCAGCCCCGGTCCAGGGGCCGGTGGCTACACCTTC. Amino acid sequence: CASSPGPGAGGYTF. The chain carries TRBV3-1 (or the pseudogene TRBV3-2) and TRBJ1-2, with TRBD1 as a possible D gene (6 bases). V was trimmed by 4 bases and J by 7 bases, leaving 16 bases between them. Germline-derived CDR1 and CDR2 are LGHDT and YNNKEL (reference sequence). The CDR3 runs to 14 residues.

CDR3 bases: TGTGCCAGCAGCTTTGACATGGGCACTGAAGCTTTCTTT. This encodes CASSFDMGTEAFF. The chain couples TRBV7-3 to TRBJ1-1, with unresolved D. The ends were cut back, 3 bases at V and 4 bases at J, with 9 bases in the middle. Germline CDR1 reads SGHTA; CDR2 reads FQGTGA. The CDR3 has 13 residues.

This clone was seen once. V is TRBV19 and J is TRBJ1-5; TRBD1 matches at 8 bases. This CDR3 region has 15 residues. Trimming took 7 bases from V and 7 from J; bases not matched to a gene: 12. Germline CDR1 LNHDA, CDR2 SQIVND (reference sequence). CDR3 protein: CASTVVGQGGQPQHF. In DNA, the CDR3 is TGTGCCAGTACCGTCGTAGGACAGGGCGGACAGCCCCAGCATTTT.

This chain joins TRBV4-2 and TRBJ1-1, with 8 nucleotides matching TRBD1. This CDR3 has 15 amino acids. Per the germline V gene, CDR1 is LGHNA and CDR2 is YNFKEQ. Trimming cost V 3 bases and J 8 bases; bases outside gene matches: 11. The CDR3 DNA is TGTGCCAGCAGCCAGCTAAGTTTGGGACAGGTCGAAGCTTTCTTT. Translating it yields CASSQLSLGQVEAFF.

This sequence joins TRBV27 and TRBJ2-7, with 8 positions matching TRBD2. The junction had 12 bases not matched to a gene; V was cut back by 3 bases and J by 5 bases. Per the germline V gene, CDR1 is MNHEY and CDR2 is SMNVEV (reference sequence). The CDR3 loop spans 16 amino acids. The CDR3 DNA reads TGTGCCAGCAGTTTTCTAGGACTAGCAACATTACACGAGCAGTACTTC. Protein: CASSFLGLATLHEQYF.

This chain connects TRBV18 to TRBJ1-5, with D unresolved. Germline V gene data show CDR1 as KGHSH and CDR2 as LQKENI. The germline V and J ends were trimmed by 3 bases and 8 bases, with 11 bases remaining between them. The CDR3 spans 13 residues. The CDR3 reads CASSPTISEPQHF. The CDR3 DNA reads TGTGCCAGCTCACCCACTATATCTGAGCCCCAGCATTTT.

The rearrangement links TRBV7-2 to TRBJ2-5; weak D call: TRBD1 (6 bases). The CDR3 is made up of 14 amino acids. Trimming left V 1 base short and J 5 bases short, with 11 bases between. The V gene's germline CDR1 is SGHTA and CDR2 FQGNSA. Here the CDR3 DNA reads TGTGCCAGCAGCTTAGTGGGGGCTGGGGAGACCCAGTACTTC. This sequence encodes CASSLVGAGETQYF.

CDR3 nucleotides: TGCGCCAGCAGCGAACCAGGGGGCGAGCAGTACTTC. As protein: CASSEPGGEQYF. The V gene is TRBV5-1, the J gene TRBJ2-7; 7 bases agree with TRBD1. Trimming removed 4 bases from V and 6 bases from J; junction bases left unmatched: 4. Germline assignment: CDR1 SGHRS and CDR2 YFSETQ. The CDR3 sequence is 12 residues long.

The rearrangement uses TRBV19 and TRBJ2-7; D not resolved. The V gene's germline CDR1 is LNHDA and CDR2 SQIVND (reference sequence). This CDR3 has 14 amino acids. The V and J ends lost 5 bases and 0 bases respectively, with 11 bases between them. CDR3 DNA sequence: TGTGCCAGTAGTCCCCTCAGAGGCTCCTACGAGCAGTACTTC. This encodes CASSPLRGSYEQYF.

The chain couples TRBV18 to TRBJ1-2; D call uncertain. V lost 3 bases, J lost 4 bases, and 12 bases lay in between. Germline-derived CDR1 and CDR2 are KGHSH and LQKENI. The CDR3 loop spans 14 amino acids. The CDR3: CASSPLQPSYGYTF. CDR3 nucleotides: TGTGCCAGCTCACCGTTACAGCCATCCTATGGCTACACCTTC.

Points on this clone: A read error may explain this, as a much larger clone is one base away. The chain combines TRBV5-6 with TRBJ1-1; 8 nucleotides match TRBD1. CDR1 is SGHDT and CDR2 is YYEEEE in the germline V gene. V shed 1 base and J 1 base; nucleotides not matched to a gene: 0. This CDR3 has 14 residues. As DNA, the CDR3 is TGTGCCAGCAGCTTGACAGGGGGGAACACTGAAGCTTTCTTT. Its protein product is CASSLTGGNTEAFF.

The rearrangement uses TRBV6-5 and TRBJ1-2; D may be TRBD1 (6 bases). Germline-derived CDR1 and CDR2 are MNHEY and SVGAGI. V was shortened by 6 bases and J by 8 bases, with 16 bases between the two germline ends. The CDR3 runs 13 residues. The CDR3 coding sequence is TGTGCCAGCAGCCCCGGGACACGGCGGGGCTACACCTTC. This encodes CASSPGTRRGYTF.

This chain joins TRBV7-3 and TRBJ2-3; tentative D call: TRBD2 (6 bases). Germline values: CDR1 SGHTA, CDR2 FQGTGA. V lost 2 bases, J lost 6 bases, and 9 bases lay in between. This CDR3 has 13 residues. In nucleotides, the CDR3 is TGTGCCAGCAGCTTATCTAGCGTGGATACGCAGTATTTT. Encoded protein: CASSLSSVDTQYF.

V and J are TRBV19 and TRBJ1-2; D remains ambiguous. V was pared by 7 bases and J by 11 bases, with 14 bases between. Germline lookup yields CDR1 LNHDA and CDR2 SQIVND (reference sequence). The CDR3 consists of 11 residues. CDR3 nucleotides: TGTGCCAGTACCGCACAGTGGGTGTACACCTTC. This sequence encodes CASTAQWVYTF.

The chain is built from TRBV5-1 and TRBJ2-2; the match to TRBD2 covers 9 bases. The V segment lost 0 bases and the J segment 4 bases; nucleotides outside the gene matches: 10. This CDR3 comprises 18 residues. Per germline, CDR1 SGHRS and CDR2 YFSETQ. CDR3 protein: CASSLDPGLASGTGELFF. DNA for the CDR3: TGCGCCAGCAGCTTGGATCCGGGACTAGCATCGGGCACCGGGGAGCTGTTTTTT.

As concerns this clone: This may be a read error, as it is one base from a much larger clone. The chain has TRBV7-2 and TRBJ1-1; 8 nucleotides line up with TRBD1. The CDR3 loop spans 13 amino acids. The germline gives CDR1 SGHTA, CDR2 FQGNSA. V dropped 3 bases and J dropped 4; count of bases not matched to a gene: 1. DNA of the CDR3: TGTGCCAGCAGCTTCACAGGGGGCACTGAAGCTTTCTTT. The encoded protein is CASSFTGGTEAFF.

The chain joins TRBV7-2 to TRBJ1-4, with 12 bases matching TRBD1. Per the germline V gene, CDR1 is SGHTA and CDR2 is FQGNSA. The J segment lost 5 bases and the V segment lost 1 base, leaving 5 bases of the junction unmatched. The CDR3 runs to 17 residues. The CDR3 DNA sequence: TGTGCCAGCAGCTTAGGGGGGACAGGGGGCGCAAATGAAAAACTGTTTTTT. This codes for CASSLGGTGGANEKLFF.

The chain is built from TRBV4-2 and TRBJ1-2; TRBD1 matches 9 bases. V lost 5 bases, J lost 3 bases, and 7 bases stayed unmatched. This CDR3 spans 15 amino acids. Germline-derived CDR1 and CDR2 are LGHNA and YNFKEQ. CDR3 coding DNA: TGTGCCAGCAGCTCACCGGGACAGGGAGACTATGGCTACACCTTC. Its protein product is CASSSPGQGDYGYTF.

CDR3 nucleotides: TGTGCCACCTACACGGGGAGCTCTGGCTACACCTTC. This sequence encodes CATYTGSSGYTF. This chain joins TRBV30 and TRBJ1-2, with D hard to call. CDR1 is GTSNPN and CDR2 is SVGIG in the germline V gene (reference sequence). The V and J ends lost 8 bases and 7 bases respectively, with 17 bases between them. This CDR3 is 12 amino acids long.

The chain has TRBV19 and TRBJ2-7; TRBD1 agrees at 9 bases. Germline loops: CDR1 LNHDA, CDR2 SQIVND (reference sequence). The trim removed 4 bases at V and 8 bases at J, leaving 15 bases unmatched. The CDR3 sequence is 16 residues long. This chain's CDR3 is CASSTYTTGGVPQQYF. The CDR3 DNA reads TGTGCCAGTAGTACCTATACGACAGGGGGAGTCCCCCAGCAGTACTTC.

This rearrangement joins TRBV20-1 to TRBJ1-1, with a tentative D call TRBD1 (6 bases). The CDR3 totals 11 residues. Between the trimmed V and J ends, which lost 5 bases and 7 bases, there was a span of 11 bases. Per the germline V gene, CDR1 is DFQATT and CDR2 is SNEGSKA (reference sequence). CDR3 region: CSALQGFEAFF. Here the CDR3 DNA reads TGCAGTGCTCTACAGGGTTTTGAAGCTTTCTTT.

This chain links TRBV19 with TRBJ1-3, with D maybe TRBD1 (6 bases). Germline V gene sequence: CDR1 LNHDA, CDR2 SQIVND (reference sequence). V lost 10 bases to trimming and J lost 0 bases, with 19 bases between them. The CDR3 totals 16 residues. Written as DNA, the CDR3 is TGTGCCACCCTTCAACTTGGGGGCAGCTCTGGAAACACCATATATTTT. Protein: CATLQLGGSSGNTIYF.

The V call is TRBV30, the J call TRBJ1-5; 8 bases line up with TRBD1. Germline V gene lookup returns CDR1 GTSNPN and CDR2 SVGIG (reference sequence). The CDR3 covers 15 residues. The ends lost 1 base at V and 6 bases at J; junction bases unmatched: 8. The CDR3 DNA reads TGTGCCTGGAGTGCATCAGGGGGCTTAGGTCAGCCCCAGCATTTT. Translated: CAWSASGGLGQPQHF.

About this clone: Other DNA sequences of this sample code for an identical CDR3. The chain carries TRBV18 and TRBJ1-2; 12 bases agree with TRBD1. The CDR3 totals 14 residues. V shed 6 bases and J 5 bases; nucleotides not matched to a gene: 4. Per the germline V gene, CDR1 is KGHSH and CDR2 is LQKENI. The CDR3 reads CASSPGQGAYGYTF. In nucleotides, the CDR3 is TGTGCCAGCTCTCCGGGACAGGGGGCATATGGCTACACCTTC.

This sequence joins TRBV7-3 and TRBJ2-1; 12 bases align to TRBD2. This CDR3 is built from 16 residues. Trimming cost V 0 bases and J 9 bases; bases outside gene matches: 6. Germline CDR1 is SGHTA and CDR2 is FQGTGA. CDR3 region: CASSLTLAGGLSEQFF. DNA for the CDR3: TGTGCCAGCAGCTTAACGCTAGCGGGAGGGCTTAGTGAGCAGTTCTTC.

This clone showed up just a few times. The chain carries TRBV3-1 (or the pseudogene TRBV3-2) and TRBJ1-2, with D maybe TRBD1 (5 bases). Germline lookup yields CDR1 LGHDT and CDR2 YNNKEL (reference sequence). The CDR3 runs 17 residues. Trimming pared 4 bases from V and 0 bases from J, leaving 18 bases between. CDR3 in amino acids: CASSPGGKGSTNYGYTF. The CDR3 nucleotides read TGTGCCAGCAGCCCAGGTGGGAAGGGGTCTACTAACTATGGCTACACCTTC.

The V gene is TRBV6-1, the J gene TRBJ2-5; D is possibly TRBD2 (6 bases). The CDR3 has 15 residues. Trimming stripped 0 bases from V and 9 bases from J, with 17 bases between. In germline, CDR1 is MNHNS, CDR2 SASEGT. The DNA of the CDR3 is TGTGCCAGCAGTGAAGCCGGGACTCCCAATTTCGCCCAGTACTTC. It encodes CASSEAGTPNFAQYF.